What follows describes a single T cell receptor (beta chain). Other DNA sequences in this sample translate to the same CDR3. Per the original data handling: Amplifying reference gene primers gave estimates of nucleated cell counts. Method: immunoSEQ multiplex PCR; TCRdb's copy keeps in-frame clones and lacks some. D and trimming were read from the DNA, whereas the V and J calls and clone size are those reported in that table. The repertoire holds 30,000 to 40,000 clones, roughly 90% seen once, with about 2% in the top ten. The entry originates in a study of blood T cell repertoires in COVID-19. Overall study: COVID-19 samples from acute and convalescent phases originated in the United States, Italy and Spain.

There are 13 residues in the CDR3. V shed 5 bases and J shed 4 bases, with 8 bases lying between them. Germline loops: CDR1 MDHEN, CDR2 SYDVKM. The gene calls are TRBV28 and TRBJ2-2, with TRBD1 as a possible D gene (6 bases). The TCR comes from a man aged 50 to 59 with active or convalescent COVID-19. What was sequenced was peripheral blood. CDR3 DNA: TGTGCCAGCAGTCTAGGGGGCACCGGGGAGCTGTTTTTT. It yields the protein CASSLGGTGELFF.